One sample yielded the 13 T cell receptor beta chains listed below, sequenced in a study of beta chain features in type 1 diabetes. Study-wide results and limits: Moderate yet significant TCRB CDR3 shortening was seen in Type 1 diabetes patients in all four CD4+ subsets.

Since all of the isolated RNA was reverse transcribed, expressed TCRB transcripts were what got sequenced. Sequencing was performed with immunoSEQ multiplex PCR; in TCRdb, only in-frame clones are kept and a portion is missing. The repertoire holds some 190,000 clones, with 6% to 9% as singletons. The antigens these receptors bind are not known. Sequenced sample: central memory CD4+ T cells from blood. Source of these receptors: a man younger than 30 with type 1 diabetes.

The rearrangement uses TRBV27 and TRBJ2-7; TRBD2 might be the D (5 bases). Germline CDR1 and CDR2: MNHEY and SMNVEV (reference sequence). The V end was cut by 4 bases, the J end by 2 bases, with 12 bases between. This CDR3 has 14 amino acids. CDR3 residues: CASSYRGSTYEQYF. CDR3 bases: TGTGCCAGCAGTTACAGAGGGAGTACCTACGAGCAGTACTTC.

V gene TRBV19 combines with J gene TRBJ2-3; 12 nucleotides align to TRBD2. After removal of 8 bases from V and 2 bases from J, the junction contained 5 bases not matched to a gene. The CDR3 spans 15 residues. Germline-derived CDR1 and CDR2 are LNHDA and SQIVND (reference sequence). CDR3 in DNA: TGTGCCAGTGGACTAGCGGGGTTTAACACAGATACGCAGTATTTT. Amino acid sequence: CASGLAGFNTDTQYF.

The chain uses TRBV18 and TRBJ2-6; D unclear. Germline CDR1 reads KGHSH; CDR2 reads LQKENI. V was pared by 1 base and J by 0 bases, with 7 bases between. CDR3 length equals 16 residues. The DNA of the CDR3 is TGTGCCAGCTCACCACAGCCGAGCTCTGGGGCCAACGTCCTGACTTTC. This gives the protein CASSPQPSSGANVLTF.

This clone was seen repeatedly, ten times or more. J is TRBJ2-5 and V is TRBV27, with 14 bases that match TRBD2. Germline lookup yields CDR1 MNHEY and CDR2 SMNVEV (reference sequence). CDR3 size: 16 residues. V was clipped by 5 bases and J by 5 bases; unmatched bases: 7. CDR3 nucleotides: TGTGCCAGCAGTCCCTGGACTAGCGGGGGGCATGAGACCCAGTACTTC. This sequence encodes CASSPWTSGGHETQYF.

V and J are TRBV4-1 and TRBJ2-4, with a possible D match to TRBD1 (6 bases). Germline V lookup: CDR1 MGHRA, CDR2 YSYEKL. CDR3 size: 15 residues. With 3 bases removed from V and 8 bases from J, the gap between germline ends came to 17 bases. Here the CDR3 reads CASSHAGVGRDIQYF. The CDR3 nucleotides are TGCGCCAGCAGCCACGCAGGGGTGGGAAGAGACATTCAGTACTTC.

This clone was observed a few times. CDR3 protein: CASSAGGPGRREGFSYEQYF. The CDR3 bases are TGCGCCAGCAGCGCAGGGGGCCCAGGGCGGCGGGAGGGCTTCTCCTACGAGCAGTACTTC. J is TRBJ2-7 and V is TRBV10-2, with a weak D call TRBD2 (9 bases). CDR3 length equals 20 residues. Per the germline V gene, CDR1 is WSHSY and CDR2 is SAAADI. The ends were cut back, 6 bases at V and 0 bases at J, with 30 bases in the middle.

This clone was recorded many times. The V gene is TRBV18, the J gene TRBJ2-1, with a weak D call TRBD1 (5 bases). Germline V CDR1 and CDR2: KGHSH, LQKENI. The CDR3 contains 13 residues. Trimming took 0 bases from V and 13 from J, leaving 13 bases between them. The chain's CDR3 is CASSPPGASQQFF. As DNA, the CDR3 is TGTGCCAGCTCACCACCTGGGGCTAGTCAACAGTTCTTC.

The sample holds a few counts of this clone. The chain joins TRBV5-4 to TRBJ2-5; 7 bases align to TRBD1. V shed 0 bases and J 4 bases; nucleotides not matched to a gene: 6. CDR1 is SGHNT, CDR2 YYREEE, per germline (reference sequence). The CDR3 is 15 amino acids. CDR3 DNA sequence: TGTGCCAGCAGCTTGGGGCAGGGGGTAGTAGAGACCCAGTACTTC. Residues: CASSLGQGVVETQYF.

This chain connects TRBV11-2 to TRBJ2-3; weak D call: TRBD1 (5 bases). The CDR3 totals 16 residues. Germline CDR1 and CDR2: SGHAT and FQNNGV. Trimming pared 1 base from V and 4 bases from J, leaving 15 bases between. The CDR3 sequence is CASSLVGVGSSDTQYF. In nucleotides, the CDR3 is TGTGCCAGCAGCTTAGTAGGGGTCGGGTCCTCAGATACGCAGTATTTT.

The chain has TRBV10-3 and TRBJ2-7; D possibly corresponds to TRBD2 (6 bases). Germline CDR1 ENHRY, CDR2 SYGVKD. V shed 0 bases and J shed 6 bases, with 18 bases lying between them. The CDR3 consists of 16 residues. The CDR3, as DNA: TGTGCCATCAGTGAGTCAGGCGGGGCAGGGCAGCGCGAGCAGTACTTC. Amino acid sequence: CAISESGGAGQREQYF.

The gene calls are TRBV11-2 and TRBJ2-1; 11 nucleotides agree with TRBD2. The CDR3 has 17 residues. Trimming removed 0 bases from V and 7 bases from J; junction bases left unmatched: 8. Germline V lookup: CDR1 SGHAT, CDR2 FQNNGV. In DNA form, the CDR3 reads TGTGCCAGCAGCTTAGATCGGGGTAGCGGGAGGGCAAATGAGCAGTTCTTC. Amino acid sequence: CASSLDRGSGRANEQFF.

The chain links TRBV7-9 to TRBJ1-5, with 7 bases aligning to TRBD1. The CDR3 sequence is 13 residues long. V dropped 4 bases and J dropped 7; count of bases not matched to a gene: 4. Germline-derived CDR1 and CDR2 are SEHNR and FQNEAQ (reference sequence). CDR3 sequence (DNA): TGTGCCAGCAGCTCGACAGGGTTACAGCCCCAGCATTTT. Encoded protein: CASSSTGLQPQHF.

This chain uses TRBV5-6 with TRBJ2-5, with D tentatively TRBD2 (5 bases). In germline, CDR1 is SGHDT, CDR2 YYEEEE. Trimming removed 0 bases from V and 5 bases from J, with 20 bases in between. The CDR3 is made up of 17 amino acids. The CDR3 loop is CASSLVGSGPGGETQYF. CDR3 in DNA: TGTGCCAGCAGCTTGGTGGGTTCGGGCCCCGGCGGGGAGACCCAGTACTTC.